This entry lists 26 T cell receptor beta chains sequenced from one sample in a study of shared clonotypes between healthy human individuals. Sequencing was performed with immunoSEQ multiplex PCR; in TCRdb, only in-frame clones are kept and a portion is missing. The table has around 2.1 million clones, around 95% seen once. Material: naive CD4+ T cells sorted from blood. Subset noted: CD45RA+ positively selected. Every receptor here comes from a man younger than 35 in good health.

This clone was recorded once. The chain uses TRBV6-4 and TRBJ2-4, with TRBD1 matching over 7 bases. The germline V gene encodes CDR1 MRHNA and CDR2 SNTAGT. J gave up 0 bases and V 7 bases, and 9 bases lay outside the gene matches. The CDR3 extends over 16 amino acids. CDR3 coding DNA: TGTGCCAGCAATCCTGCACAGGGGATAGCCAAAAACATTCAGTACTTC. It yields the protein CASNPAQGIAKNIQYF.

The rearrangement links TRBV9 to TRBJ2-5, with D maybe TRBD1 (5 bases). The CDR3 sequence is 16 residues long. In germline, CDR1 is SGDLS, CDR2 YYNGEE. With 0 bases removed from V and 1 base from J, the gap between germline ends came to 13 bases. The CDR3 coding sequence is TGTGCCAGCAGCGTAGCTGCGGCAGGGCCCCAAGAGACCCAGTACTTC. It is translated as CASSVAAAGPQETQYF.

The V and J genes are TRBV30 and TRBJ1-1; the D is unclear. The CDR3 extends over 13 amino acids. Germline-derived CDR1 and CDR2 are GTSNPN and SVGIG (reference sequence). V was pared by 5 bases and J by 5 bases, with 15 bases between. CDR3 residues: CAWGDRRSTEAFF. The CDR3 coding sequence is TGTGCCTGGGGAGACCGACGTAGTACTGAAGCTTTCTTT.

The chain couples TRBV6-5 to TRBJ1-2; 8 bases line up with TRBD1. The CDR3 is 15 amino acids. V lost 5 bases to trimming and J lost 6 bases; unmatched junction nucleotides: 11. In germline, CDR1 is MNHEY, CDR2 SVGAGI. The CDR3 region is CASSPEFGTGNGYTF. The CDR3 region has the DNA TGTGCCAGCAGTCCGGAATTCGGGACAGGCAATGGCTACACCTTC.

The V call is TRBV7-2, the J call TRBJ1-5; maybe TRBD1 (5 bases). The CDR3 has 14 amino acids. V lost 6 bases and J 1 base, leaving 10 bases between the germline ends. Germline values: CDR1 SGHTA, CDR2 FQGNSA. The DNA of the CDR3 is TGTGCCAGCAGATTAACAGGAAGCAATCAGCCCCAGCATTTT. Its translation: CASRLTGSNQPQHF.

V and J are TRBV4-1 and TRBJ2-2, with TRBD1 matching over 11 bases. From germline, CDR1 is MGHRA and CDR2 YSYEKL. The CDR3 loop spans 17 amino acids. The junction had 3 bases not matched to a gene; V was cut back by 3 bases and J by 0 bases. The CDR3 sequence: CASSQGTGGTNTGELFF. The CDR3 nucleotides are TGCGCCAGCAGCCAGGGGACAGGGGGGACGAACACCGGGGAGCTGTTTTTT.

This rearrangement joins TRBV21-1 to TRBJ1-5; the table assigns TRBD1, which was not confirmed against the DNA. TRBV21-1 is termed a pseudogene. The CDR3 has 15 amino acids. This CDR3 reads CASSRRGTGVQPQHF. The CDR3 DNA reads TGTGCCAGCAGCCGCCGCGGGACAGGGGTTCAGCCCCAGCATTTT.

A word on this clone: The same CDR3 arises from other DNA sequences in this sample as well. The rearrangement joins TRBV11-3 to TRBJ2-7; D is perhaps TRBD2 (5 bases). The germline CDR1 and CDR2 sequences are SGHNT and YENEEA. This CDR3 has 14 residues. The V gene lost 5 bases and the J gene lost 0 bases, with 11 bases spanning the gap. The CDR3 loop is CASSPEGSSYEQYF. The CDR3 coding sequence is TGTGCCAGCAGCCCCGAGGGCAGCTCCTACGAGCAGTACTTC.

The chain joins TRBV2 to TRBJ2-1; 12 bases agree with TRBD2. V lost 10 bases and J lost 0; bases outside the gene matches: 19. The germline V gene has CDR1 SNHLY and CDR2 FYNNEI. This CDR3 comprises 20 residues. CDR3 protein: CATPPRGGLAGKSSYNEQFF. The CDR3, as DNA: TGTGCCACCCCCCCAAGGGGAGGACTAGCGGGAAAGAGCTCCTACAATGAGCAGTTCTTC.

J is TRBJ2-7 and V is TRBV2; 7 bases are shared with TRBD2. With 7 bases clipped from V and 0 bases from J, the junction kept 9 bases outside the gene matches. The CDR3 loop spans 15 amino acids. Per germline, CDR1 SNHLY and CDR2 FYNNEI. CDR3 sequence reads: CASTWASGLSYEQYF. As DNA, the CDR3 is TGTGCCAGCACATGGGCTAGCGGCCTCTCCTACGAGCAGTACTTC. Based on the CDR3 plus reference TRBV2 and TRBJ2-7, the full variable domain is EPEVTQTPSHQVTQMGQEVILRCVPISNHLYFYWYRQILGQKVEFLVSFYNNEISEKSEIFDDQFSVERPDGSNFTLKIRSTKLEDSAMYFCASTWASGLSYEQYFGPGTRLTVT.

The chain uses TRBV28 and TRBJ2-3; possibly TRBD2 for D (7 bases). The germline V gene has CDR1 MDHEN and CDR2 SYDVKM. This CDR3 contains 15 residues. V was shortened by 2 bases and J by 6 bases, with 15 bases between the two germline ends. The CDR3 DNA reads as TGTGCCAGCAGTTTACAGGGCAGGGGAGGGGATACGCAGTATTTT. Its protein product is CASSLQGRGGDTQYF.

This chain uses TRBV7-9 with TRBJ2-7, with 7 nucleotides matching TRBD1. The CDR3 sequence is 15 residues long. The V gene end was trimmed by 5 bases and the J gene end by 5 bases; junction bases not matched to a gene: 12. CDR1 is SEHNR, CDR2 FQNEAQ, per germline (reference sequence). The CDR3 region has the DNA TGTGCCAGCAGCCCGATGACAGGGAAGGTGAACGAGCAGTACTTC. Protein product: CASSPMTGKVNEQYF.

The gene calls are TRBV5-1 and TRBJ1-3; 8 nucleotides match TRBD1. The CDR3 is 16 amino acids. After removal of 0 bases from V and 2 bases from J, the junction contained 4 bases not matched to a gene. Germline V CDR1 and CDR2: SGHRS, YFSETQ. The CDR3: CASSLDPQGAGNTIYF. CDR3 DNA: TGCGCCAGCAGCTTGGACCCACAGGGGGCTGGAAACACCATATATTTT.

The chain recombines TRBV13 with TRBJ2-1; 7 bases align to TRBD2. With 5 bases clipped from V and 2 bases from J, the junction kept 15 bases outside the gene matches. Germline loops: CDR1 PRHDT, CDR2 FYEKMQ (reference sequence). CDR3 length: 18 amino acids. DNA for the CDR3: TGTGCCAGCAGCCCTCCCCAACCGGGACTACTTGCCTACAATGAGCAGTTCTTC. Translated, it gives CASSPPQPGLLAYNEQFF.

This rearrangement joins TRBV5-6 to TRBJ1-1, with TRBD1 matching over 7 bases. CDR1 and CDR2 (germline): SGHDT, YYEEEE. The CDR3 contains 14 residues. Trimming removed 4 bases from V and 1 base from J; junction bases left unmatched: 4. The CDR3 reads CASSSRDRNTEAFF. The CDR3 DNA is TGTGCCAGCAGCAGCCGGGACAGGAACACTGAAGCTTTCTTT.

The rearrangement joins TRBV4-2 to TRBJ1-5; D unclear. The CDR3 sequence is 17 residues long. V gave up 0 bases and J gave up 1 base, with 13 bases separating them. Germline V gives CDR1 LGHNA, CDR2 YNFKEQ. The CDR3 nucleotides read TGTGCCAGCAGCCAAGATCTAAGAGGTCCCAGCAATCAGCCCCAGCATTTT. Translated, it gives CASSQDLRGPSNQPQHF.

Comment on this clone: Distinct nucleotide sequences in the sample also encode this CDR3. V and J are TRBV6-5 and TRBJ2-7; TRBD1 is a possible D gene (5 bases). The length of the CDR3 is 13 residues. The V gene lost 2 bases and the J gene lost 7 bases, with 12 bases spanning the gap. CDR1 is MNHEY, CDR2 SVGAGI, per germline. The CDR3 sequence: CASSYLRVGEQYF. CDR3 DNA: TGTGCCAGCAGTTACCTCAGGGTCGGGGAGCAGTACTTC.

V is TRBV29-1 and J is TRBJ2-7, with D perhaps matching TRBD1 (6 bases). Germline CDR1 is SQVTM and CDR2 is ANQGSEA. Trimming took 0 bases from V and 3 from J, leaving 9 bases between them. The CDR3 is made up of 13 amino acids. CDR3 nucleotide sequence: TGCAGCGTTGAAGATCCCAGGGGCTACGAGCAGTACTTC. As protein: CSVEDPRGYEQYF.

This chain links TRBV4-3 with TRBJ1-1, with 8 bases that match TRBD1. This CDR3 has 17 residues. V dropped 0 bases and J dropped 8; count of bases not matched to a gene: 14. Germline V gene data show CDR1 as LGHNA and CDR2 as YSLEER. Written as DNA, the CDR3 is TGCGCCAGCAGCCAAGATACAACAGGGGGTAAAAGTAGGGAAGCTTTCTTT. The encoded protein is CASSQDTTGGKSREAFF.

The chain employs TRBV6-1 and TRBJ2-7; the D gene is possibly TRBD1 (5 bases). The CDR3 is 15 residues long. V lost 7 bases, J lost 0 bases, and 16 bases lay in between. Germline-derived CDR1 and CDR2 are MNHNS and SASEGT. CDR3 sequence reads: CASTTPTGRSYEQYF. The CDR3 bases are TGTGCCAGCACCACTCCCACAGGCCGCTCCTACGAGCAGTACTTC.

V gene TRBV5-6 combines with J gene TRBJ1-2, with D tentatively TRBD1 (5 bases). The CDR3 is 16 amino acids. V lost 1 base and J lost 4, with 17 bases in between. CDR1 SGHDT and CDR2 YYEEEE come from the germline V gene. DNA of the CDR3: TGTGCCAGCAGCTTGCTCAGGGAGAGCCGATCCTATGGCTACACCTTC. Translating it yields CASSLLRESRSYGYTF.

This clone appeared a single time. The V and J genes are TRBV28 and TRBJ1-2; D possibly corresponds to TRBD1 (5 bases). The CDR3 covers 15 residues. Looked up from germline, CDR1 is MDHEN and CDR2 is SYDVKM. With 5 bases removed from V and 4 bases from J, the gap between germline ends came to 17 bases. CDR3 amino acids: CASSPRAGSFYGYTF. CDR3 nucleotides: TGTGCCAGCAGTCCTAGGGCAGGGTCGTTCTATGGCTACACCTTC.

In regard to this clone: Other DNA sequences in this specimen translate into the identical CDR3. This rearrangement joins TRBV30 to TRBJ2-6; the D is unclear. CDR3 size: 13 residues. CDR1 and CDR2 from the germline V gene are GTSNPN and SVGIG (reference sequence). The V gene lost 0 bases and the J gene lost 1 base, with 1 base spanning the gap. For the CDR3, the DNA is TGTGCCTGGAGTGTTTCTGGGGCCAACGTCCTGACTTTC. Translation gives CAWSVSGANVLTF.

To note about this clone: At one of its ends the junction is not consistent with the germline gene, which may arise from a read error. The chain combines TRBV6-4 with TRBJ1-1, with D perhaps matching TRBD1 (5 bases). The CDR3 extends over 10 amino acids. Germline CDR1 reads MRHNA; CDR2 reads SNTAGT. The CDR3 DNA sequence: TGTGCCAGCAGTGAGGGGACGGAAGTCTTT. Protein: CASSEGTEVF.

This clone has more than one count but fewer than ten. At the DNA level, this CDR3 is encoded by other sequences in the same sample as well. The CDR3 region is CASSVASSGNTIYF. CDR3 nucleotide sequence: TGTGCCAGCAGCGTAGCAAGCTCTGGAAACACCATATATTTT. This chain connects TRBV9 to TRBJ1-3; D gene unclear. Germline V gene data show CDR1 as SGDLS and CDR2 as YYNGEE. Between the trimmed V and J ends, which lost 0 bases and 0 bases, there was a span of 4 bases. This CDR3 contains 14 residues.

This sequence joins TRBV2 and TRBJ2-5; 10 bases agree with TRBD2. V trimming: 2 bases; J trimming: 5 bases; junction bases outside the gene matches: 8. This CDR3 is built from 16 residues. CDR1 and CDR2 from the germline V gene are SNHLY and FYNNEI. Here the CDR3 reads CASSERASGGYETQYF. In DNA, the CDR3 is TGTGCCAGCAGTGAAAGGGCTAGCGGGGGTTATGAGACCCAGTACTTC.